The TCR beta chain under discussion was sequenced for a study of Ad26.COV2.S vaccination and SARS-CoV-2 variants. Some clones are missing from TCRdb's copy, which holds only in-frame ones; the method was immunoSEQ multiplex PCR. The sample consists of 430,000 or so clones, 85% to 90% of them appearing once. Details on this clone: Its specificity is not known.

Noted treatment: about 20 received Ad26.COV2.S at low or high dose, single or two shots; about 5 received placebo; per-sample allocation not given. Day 63 after the first injection of vaccine or placebo was the sampling time. Donation was by an adult aged 18-55 years who was in Boston. An Ad26 vector that expressed Wuhan-strain SARS-CoV-2 spike constituted the vaccine. Study-wide findings and caveats: Vaccine and placebo recipients had similar non-spike TCR breadth.

Sequenced material: peripheral blood, taken in a trial of Ad26.COV2.S vaccine versus placebo. The TCR comes from a person between 18 and 60 years old who received the Ad26.COV2.S COVID-19 vaccine or a placebo.

The CDR3 loop is CATSDPGTGGVEKLFF. As DNA, the CDR3 is TGTGCCACCAGTGACCCTGGGACAGGGGGAGTTGAAAAACTGTTTTTT. The V gene is TRBV24-1, the J gene TRBJ1-4, with 11 nucleotides matching TRBD1. Looked up from germline, CDR1 is KGHDR and CDR2 is SFDVKD. The CDR3 totals 16 residues. Germline trimming cut 4 bases from V and 7 bases from J; bases unmatched to any gene: 7.